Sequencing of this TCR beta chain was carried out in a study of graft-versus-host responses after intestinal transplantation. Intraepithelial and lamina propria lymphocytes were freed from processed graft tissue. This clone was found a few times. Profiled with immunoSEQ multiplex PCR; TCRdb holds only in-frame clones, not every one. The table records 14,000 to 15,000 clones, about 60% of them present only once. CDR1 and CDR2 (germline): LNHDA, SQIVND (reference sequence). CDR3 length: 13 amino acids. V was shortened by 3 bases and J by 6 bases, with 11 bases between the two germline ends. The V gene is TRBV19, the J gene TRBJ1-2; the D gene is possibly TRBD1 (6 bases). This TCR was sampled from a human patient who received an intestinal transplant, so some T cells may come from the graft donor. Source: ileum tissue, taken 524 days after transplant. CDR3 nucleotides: TGTGCCAGTAGTATCGACAGGAAAAATGGCTACACCTTC. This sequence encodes CASSIDRKNGYTF.